This entry lists 12 T cell receptor beta chains sequenced from one sample in a study of Graves' ophthalmopathy and Graves' hyperthyroidism (dated 2018 in TCRdb). Data came from an Illumina HiSeq 2000. For repertoire sequencing, TCR beta CDR3 regions were amplified from RNA transcripts. The first round of RT-PCR was done with HTBI primers and the Qiagen OneStep RT-PCR kit, and was followed by a second round of multiplex PCR, then size selection and purification. TCRdb passed the public sequencing reads through fastp at Q25 and MiXCR, retaining productive beta sequences. Here each entry gathers all rows of one CDR3 protein and keeps the most common genes and DNA. For this sample there are roughly 400,000 distinct CDR3 sequences; 15% appear just once. The biggest ten clones account for roughly 7% of the sample. Sequences were obtained from peripheral blood. Receptor source: a woman under 30 with stable Graves' hyperthyroidism. Donor details come from another sample of the same person, matched by shared clones.

This clonotype was observed a handful of times. The chain combines TRBV19 with TRBJ2-7, with 8 bases fitting TRBD1. V was clipped by 2 bases and J by 7 bases; unmatched bases: 7. Germline CDR1 and CDR2: LNHDA and SQIVND (reference sequence). The CDR3 sequence is 14 residues long. The CDR3, as DNA: TGTGCCAGTAGTATACTTCAGGGGGCAAGTGAGCAGTACTTC. Its protein product is CASSILQGASEQYF.

This clonotype occurred many times. This chain links TRBV6-1 with TRBJ2-5, with 12 nucleotides matching TRBD2. The CDR3 has 16 residues. Germline V lookup: CDR1 MNHNS, CDR2 SASEGT. Losses at the gene ends were 6 bases for V and 4 bases for J; bases not matched to a gene: 9. DNA for the CDR3: TGTGCCAGCAGCGAAACTAGCGGGGGGCGGGGAGAGACCCAGTACTTC. Protein: CASSETSGGRGETQYF.

This clonotype has at least ten counts. The chain recombines TRBV14 with TRBJ2-7, with TRBD1 as a possible D gene (6 bases). V was clipped by 2 bases and J by 3 bases, with 8 bases between them. The CDR3 totals 13 residues. Germline V gene sequence: CDR1 SGHDN, CDR2 FVKESK. CDR3 loop: CASSQQGYYEQYF. CDR3 DNA: TGTGCCAGCAGCCAACAGGGGTACTACGAGCAGTACTTC. Variable domain in full (rest from reference TRBV14 and TRBJ2-7): EAGVTQFPSHSVIEKGQTVTLRCDPISGHDNLYWYRRVMGKEIKFLLHFVKESKQDESGMPNNRFLAERTGGTYSTLKVQPAELEDSGVYFCASSQQGYYEQYFGPGTRLTVT.

This clonotype was observed many times. V gene TRBV12-3 or TRBV12-4 combines with J gene TRBJ1-5; D is ambiguous. This CDR3 comprises 14 residues. Trimming shortened V by 3 bases and J by 5 bases, and 11 bases separated the two germline ends. This CDR3 is CASSFFGVDQPQHF. CDR3 nucleotides: TGTGCCAGCAGTTTTTTTGGGGTCGATCAGCCCCAGCATTTT.

In its sample, this clonotype was seen many times. The gene calls are TRBV6-2 or TRBV6-3 and TRBJ1-5; TRBD1 matches at 8 bases. Germline V gives CDR1 MNHEY, CDR2 SVGEGT. The CDR3 runs to 14 residues. Unmatched junction bases numbered 5, after V lost 6 bases and J lost 4 bases. The CDR3 DNA reads TGTGCCAGCAGGGATAGGACAGGGAATCAGCCCCAGCATTTT. Amino acids: CASRDRTGNQPQHF.

This clonotype appeared a few times. V and J are TRBV9 and TRBJ1-1; 8 nucleotides match TRBD1. The CDR3 spans 15 residues. J lost 6 bases, V lost 0 bases, and 7 bases had no gene match. CDR1 is SGDLS and CDR2 is YYNGEE in the germline V gene. CDR3 sequence (DNA): TGTGCCAGCAGCGTAGCCCCAGGGGGCCGGGCTGAAGCTTTCTTT. This translates into CASSVAPGGRAEAFF.

In this sample, this clonotype turned up many times. This may be a read error: a much more frequent sequence differs by one nucleotide. The chain links TRBV6-2 or TRBV6-3 to TRBJ2-7; 8 nucleotides agree with TRBD2. This CDR3 is built from 15 residues. Per the germline V gene, CDR1 is MNHEY and CDR2 is SVGEGT. This CDR3 reads CASSYMAGGLSERYF. The CDR3, as DNA: TGTGCCAGCAGTTACATGGCGGGGGGCCTAAGCGAGCGGTACTTC.

Comments on this clonotype: This may arise from a read error, as a much more abundant clone is one base away. The rearrangement links TRBV19 to TRBJ1-5; 10 nucleotides agree with TRBD1. Per germline, CDR1 LNHDA and CDR2 SQIVND (reference sequence). The CDR3 contains 15 residues. V was pared by 6 bases and J by 3 bases, with 5 bases of the junction left unmatched. DNA of the CDR3: TGTGCCAGTAGCCCGGACAGGGGGGACAATCAGCCCCAGCATTTT. Its translation is CASSPDRGDNQPQHF.

Turning to this clonotype: The junction departs from germline at one end; a sequencing error may be responsible. This chain uses TRBV28 with TRBJ2-4, with 7 bases matching TRBD2. Germline V CDR1 and CDR2: MDHEN, SYDVKM. This CDR3 is 14 amino acids long. The CDR3 DNA reads TGTGCCAGCACCCAAGGACTAGATGTAAACATTAAGTACTTC. This translates into CASTQGLDVNIKYF.

This clonotype was observed at least ten times. J is TRBJ1-1 and V is TRBV12-3 or TRBV12-4; no clear D. Trimming shortened V by 6 bases and J by 3 bases, and 11 bases separated the two germline ends. The CDR3 sequence is 13 residues long. The CDR3 reads CASRWGRYTEAFF. The DNA for the CDR3 is TGTGCCAGCAGATGGGGTCGGTACACTGAAGCTTTCTTT.

This clonotype was seen only a few times. The V gene is TRBV15, the J gene TRBJ2-2; 9 positions agree with TRBD1. The CDR3 contains 18 residues. The J segment lost 6 bases and the V segment lost 1 base, leaving 12 bases of the junction unmatched. The germline V gene has CDR1 LNHNV and CDR2 YYDKDF (reference sequence). The CDR3 is CATSRGPNPNRGPGELFF. CDR3 sequence (DNA): TGTGCCACCAGCAGAGGACCGAACCCCAACAGGGGGCCCGGGGAGCTGTTTTTT. The whole variable domain, remainder taken from reference TRBV15 and TRBJ2-2, is DAMVIQNPRYQVTQFGKPVTLSCSQTLNHNVMYWYQQKSSQAPKLLFHYYDKDFNNEADTPDNFQSRRPNTSFCFLDIRSPGLGDTAMYLCATSRGPNPNRGPGELFFGEGSRLTVL.

This clonotype was seen many times. The J gene is TRBJ2-7, the V gene TRBV7-8; TRBD1 agrees at 9 bases. The ends lost 5 bases at V and 4 bases at J; junction bases unmatched: 9. The CDR3 runs to 15 residues. Per germline, CDR1 SGHVS and CDR2 FQNEAQ. CDR3 in DNA: TGTGCCAGCAGCCCGTTGACAGGGGGGGGATACGAGCAGTACTTC. Its protein product is CASSPLTGGGYEQYF.